This T cell receptor beta chain was documented in a study of T cell repertoires in cytomegalovirus infection. Study details: Epitope selection comprised recently identified HLA-C-restricted CMV epitopes and well-studied HLA-B-restricted CMV epitopes. Indicated by public TCR beta signatures were CMV infection and matching HLA type.

Study conclusions and caveats: Clonotype analysis showed dominance of the ex vivo response by HLA-C-restricted CMV-specific TCR beta clonotypes.

The CDR3 spans 17 residues. V was clipped by 3 bases and J by 0 bases; unmatched bases: 7. TCRdb called the reads again in MiXCR, with one record for every CDR3 protein. The table records 700,000 to 950,000 distinct CDR3 sequences, approximately 30% of them present only once. Comments on this clonotype: Antigen specificity is unknown.

The receptor was isolated from a human donor in good health (CMV status not recorded). Some clones in this sample may be carry-over from other donors' samples. The chain joins TRBV12-3 or TRBV12-4 to TRBJ2-1; TRBD2 matches 8 bases. The sequencing here drew on cultured CD8+ T cells from PBMCs, taken from culture after CMV antigen stimulation. As DNA, the CDR3 is TGTGCCAGCAGTTTCTTTTGGGGACTAGACTCCTACAATGAGCAGTTCTTC. Translated, it gives CASSFFWGLDSYNEQFF.